Given below is one TCR beta chain in context. The data were obtained in a study of Graves' ophthalmopathy and Graves' hyperthyroidism. RNA transcripts were the template, and TCR beta CDR3 regions were amplified from them. The library came from an HTBI-primed first-round RT-PCR and a second-round multiplex PCR. TCRdb reprocessed the multiplex PCR reads with MiXCR, giving one entry per CDR3 protein. The table records about 150,000 distinct CDR3 sequences, about 40% of them present only once. The germline V gene has CDR1 SGHNT and CDR2 YENEEA. V was pared by 4 bases and J by 8 bases, with 11 bases between. The CDR3 loop spans 12 amino acids.

This TCR was sampled from a woman in her 40s with Graves' ophthalmopathy. Sequencing used peripheral blood. The V gene is TRBV11-3, the J gene TRBJ1-2; D not resolved. This CDR3 reads CASSSNLGGYTF. The CDR3 region has the DNA TGTGCCAGCAGCTCCAACTTGGGCGGCTACACCTTC.